This T cell receptor (beta chain) is drawn from a study of T cell changes during pregnancy in multiple sclerosis. Repertoires were generated with immunoSEQ multiplex PCR, while TCRdb's copy carries only in-frame clones and drops some. The table records some 52,000 clones, 85% to 95% of them present only once. V shed 6 bases, J shed 6 bases, and the junction held 10 bases outside the gene matches. This CDR3 contains 15 residues. In germline, CDR1 is LNHDA, CDR2 SQIVND (reference sequence). The receptor was isolated from a female donor with multiple sclerosis, enrolled in a pregnancy study. The chain recombines TRBV19 with TRBJ2-1, with TRBD2 matching 8 bases. The sequencing used CD4+ T cells from peripheral blood mononuclear cells, collected in the third trimester of pregnancy. For the CDR3, the DNA is TGTGCCAGTAGGGGTAGGGCGGGGGGTCTCAATGAGCAGTTCTTC. It codes for CASRGRAGGLNEQFF.